A single sample gave rise to the 26 T cell receptor beta chains below, sequenced in a study of post-analysis software for immune sequencing data (dated by TCRdb to about 2015). Library preparation used PCR. Sequencing relied on an Illumina HiSeq 2500. Unique molecular identifiers were incorporated into TCR beta cDNA libraries to reduce PCR and sequencing biases. Using fastp trimming at Q25 and MiXCR clonotype assembly, TCRdb reanalyzed the public sequencing data and kept in-frame beta chains. Identical CDR3 proteins give one entry, which carries the most common genes and DNA. The sample contains around 770,000 distinct CDR3 sequences, about half of them found a single time. Roughly 4.4% of the sample is held by the ten biggest clonotypes. Antigen specificity for these receptors is unknown. The investigation overall reported the following: Significantly higher frequencies in patients than in controls were found for roughly 5 TRBV segments, including TRBV5-6, TRBV5-1 and TRBV20-1.

Sequencing used blood. These receptors were collected from a girl aged 5 to 17 with multiple sclerosis.

The chain is built from TRBV29-1 and TRBJ2-7, with 9 positions matching TRBD2. The CDR3 has 13 amino acids. Germline values: CDR1 SQVTM, CDR2 ANQGSEA. J lost 4 bases, V lost 4 bases, and 5 bases had no gene match. The CDR3 sequence: CSVGGAGGYEQYF. In DNA form, the CDR3 reads TGCAGCGTTGGGGGAGCGGGAGGTTACGAGCAGTACTTC.

The chain recombines TRBV7-9 with TRBJ2-1; a weak D match, TRBD1 (6 bases). The CDR3 loop spans 13 amino acids. Between the trimmed V and J ends, which lost 4 bases and 4 bases, there was a span of 8 bases. CDR1 is SEHNR, CDR2 FQNEAQ, per germline (reference sequence). The CDR3 DNA sequence: TGTGCCAGCAGCTACAGGGAATACAATGAGCAGTTCTTC. The encoded protein is CASSYREYNEQFF.

This clonotype was found a few times. The genes are TRBV25-1 and TRBJ1-2, with D hard to call. This CDR3 is 13 amino acids long. Germline lookup yields CDR1 MGHDK and CDR2 SYGVNS. V lost 5 bases and J lost 3, with 10 bases in between. The CDR3 sequence: CASSPTEYYGYTF. For the CDR3, the DNA is TGTGCCAGCAGTCCGACGGAATACTATGGCTACACCTTC.

The CDR3 nucleotides are TGCAGTGCTGGGCCCGCGGGACTTTTAAACATTCAGTACTTC. Translation gives CSAGPAGLLNIQYF. The V and J genes are TRBV20-1 and TRBJ2-4; TRBD2 is a possible D gene (6 bases). The V gene lost 5 bases and the J gene lost 6 bases, with 17 bases spanning the gap. Germline CDR1 reads DFQATT; CDR2 reads SNEGSKA (reference sequence). CDR3 length: 14 residues.

Only one count was recorded for this clonotype. The V gene is TRBV7-2, the J gene TRBJ2-7, with 11 nucleotides matching TRBD2. The CDR3 runs to 15 residues. Germline lookup yields CDR1 SGHTA and CDR2 FQGNSA. V lost 3 bases, J lost 6 bases, and 7 bases stayed unmatched. In DNA form, the CDR3 reads TGTGCCAGCAGCTTGATAGCGGGAGGGCCTGGCGAGCAGTACTTC. The encoded protein is CASSLIAGGPGEQYF.

The chain couples TRBV9 to TRBJ1-2; D gene uncertain. The CDR3 extends over 11 amino acids. Germline CDR1 and CDR2: SGDLS and YYNGEE. V was cut by 3 bases and J by 5 bases, with 5 bases left in between. The CDR3 protein is CASSAVYGYTF. The CDR3 nucleotides are TGTGCCAGCAGCGCCGTATATGGCTACACCTTC.

The chain links TRBV12-3 or TRBV12-4 to TRBJ1-1; D might be TRBD1 (6 bases). The CDR3 contains 12 residues. V dropped 4 bases and J dropped 11 bases, with 14 bases sitting between them. The CDR3 DNA sequence: TGTGCCAGCAGTTCGGGGGGGCGCCAGGCTTTCTTT. Protein product: CASSSGGRQAFF.

This chain links TRBV9 with TRBJ2-5; perhaps TRBD2 as D (6 bases). The CDR3 runs to 13 residues. V was trimmed by 3 bases and J by 5 bases, leaving 11 bases between them. The germline gives CDR1 SGDLS, CDR2 YYNGEE. CDR3 nucleotide sequence: TGTGCCAGCAGCGCAGGAGGGTTCGAGACCCAGTACTTC. It translates to CASSAGGFETQYF.

This clonotype occurred a few times. V is TRBV20-1 and J is TRBJ2-1; D possibly corresponds to TRBD2 (6 bases). V gave up 6 bases and J gave up 1 base, with 13 bases separating them. Per germline, CDR1 DFQATT and CDR2 SNEGSKA (reference sequence). The CDR3 extends over 14 amino acids. This CDR3 is CSATTRRSYNEQFF. The CDR3 DNA follows: TGCAGTGCGACGACTAGGCGGTCCTACAATGAGCAGTTCTTC.

This chain links TRBV5-6 with TRBJ2-5, with 9 nucleotides matching TRBD2. The CDR3 loop spans 17 amino acids. Germline V gene sequence: CDR1 SGHDT, CDR2 YYEEEE. With V trimmed by 0 bases and J by 3 bases, 9 bases remained unmatched. The CDR3 loop is CASSLEVLAGNEETQYF. CDR3 bases: TGTGCCAGCAGCTTGGAGGTGCTAGCGGGAAACGAAGAGACCCAGTACTTC.

This clonotype appeared a few times. The chain has TRBV29-1 and TRBJ2-3; D may be TRBD1 or TRBD2 (5 bases each). The CDR3 is 13 amino acids. Germline loops: CDR1 SQVTM, CDR2 ANQGSEA. Trimming cost V 1 base and J 4 bases, with 9 bases left between them. CDR3 nucleotides: TGCAGCGTTGAAGGGGACGGCTCAGATACGCAGTATTTT. Translated: CSVEGDGSDTQYF.

The chain employs TRBV6-5 and TRBJ2-5; TRBD1 agrees at 7 bases. The germline CDR1 and CDR2 sequences are MNHEY and SVGAGI. The CDR3 runs to 14 residues. V lost 6 bases, J lost 11 bases, and 15 bases stayed unmatched. CDR3 residues: CASSRTGVHHEQYF. For the CDR3, the DNA is TGTGCCAGCAGCCGTACAGGGGTTCACCATGAGCAGTACTTC.

The chain combines TRBV15 with TRBJ2-1; 13 bases match TRBD2. Germline trimming cut 5 bases from V and 5 bases from J; bases unmatched to any gene: 6. Looked up from germline, CDR1 is LNHNV and CDR2 is YYDKDF (reference sequence). The length of the CDR3 is 16 residues. The CDR3 bases are TGTGCCACCAGCGTAAGACTAGCGGGAGGCGACAATGAGCAGTTCTTC. Translated: CATSVRLAGGDNEQFF.

Concerning this clonotype: Compared with germline, one end of the junction differs, possibly owing to a read error. The chain couples TRBV7-9 to TRBJ2-2, with a possible D match to TRBD2 (6 bases). The CDR3 extends over 17 amino acids. Germline V gene sequence: CDR1 SEHNR, CDR2 FQNEAQ (reference sequence). CDR3 DNA: TGTGCCAGCAGGCTAGGGCGGGGCCGAGGGAACGCCGGGGAGCTGTTTTTT. It encodes CASRLGRGRGNAGELFF. The entire variable domain, with the rest obtained from reference TRBV7-9 and TRBJ2-2, is as follows: DTGVSQNPRHKITKRGQNVTFRCDPISEHNRLYWYRQTLGQGPEFLTYFQNEAQLEKSRLLSDRFSAERPKGSFSTLEIQRTEQGDSAMYLCASRLGRGRGNAGELFFGEGSRLTVL.

This clonotype came up a few times. The chain employs TRBV13 and TRBJ2-4; 7 positions match TRBD2. Germline V gene sequence: CDR1 PRHDT, CDR2 FYEKMQ (reference sequence). This CDR3 has 16 residues. Losses at the gene ends were 2 bases for V and 7 bases for J; bases not matched to a gene: 11. CDR3 sequence: CASSLYSGAGKNIQYF. As DNA, the CDR3 is TGTGCCAGCAGCTTATACTCGGGAGCGGGGAAGAACATTCAGTACTTC.

This clonotype was seen many times. V is TRBV7-2 and J is TRBJ1-4, with no clear D. The germline V gene encodes CDR1 SGHTA and CDR2 FQGNSA. This CDR3 has 13 residues. V lost 5 bases and J 0 bases, leaving 4 bases between the germline ends. CDR3 region: CASSRATNEKLFF. As DNA, the CDR3 is TGTGCCAGCAGCCGTGCAACTAATGAAAAACTGTTTTTT.

The chain has TRBV7-9 and TRBJ2-7; the D gene is possibly TRBD1 (6 bases). Trimming cost V 5 bases and J 8 bases, with 16 bases left between them. The V gene's germline CDR1 is SEHNR and CDR2 FQNEAQ (reference sequence). The CDR3 is 13 amino acids. The CDR3 coding sequence is TGTGCCAGCAGCAAAAGGGCAGGGGAGAAGCAGTACTTC. Translation: CASSKRAGEKQYF.

The chain combines TRBV6-5 with TRBJ2-3, with TRBD2 identical over 10 bases. From germline, CDR1 is MNHEY and CDR2 SVGAGI. The CDR3 totals 15 residues. Trimming removed 4 bases from V and 14 bases from J; junction bases left unmatched: 15. CDR3 DNA sequence: TGTGCCAGCAGTTCTCGTCCCGCAGCGGGGGGGCCGGTGTATTTT. Amino acids: CASSSRPAAGGPVYF.

This chain connects TRBV29-1 to TRBJ2-5, with 14 bases aligning to TRBD2. Trimming cost V 1 base and J 5 bases; bases outside gene matches: 12. Germline CDR1 SQVTM, CDR2 ANQGSEA. The CDR3 consists of 18 residues. CDR3 DNA: TGCAGCGTTGAAGCTGGACTAGCGGGAGGCCCCGTGGGGGAGACCCAGTACTTC. Translation: CSVEAGLAGGPVGETQYF. Together with reference TRBV29-1 and TRBJ2-5, the CDR3 gives the full variable domain: SAVISQKPSRDICQRGTSLTIQCQVDSQVTMMFWYRQQPGQSLTLIATANQGSEATYESGFVIDKFPISRPNLTFSTLTVSNMSPEDSSIYLCSVEAGLAGGPVGETQYFGPGTRLLVL.

A note on this clonotype: Because it lacks the conserved phenylalanine or tryptophan at the end, this CDR3 is likely a read error. V gene TRBV4-1 combines with J gene TRBJ2-5, with no clear D. This CDR3 is built from 15 residues. V was trimmed by 0 bases and J by 2 bases, leaving 10 bases between them. Germline V gene data show CDR1 as MGHRA and CDR2 as YSYEKL. The CDR3 protein is CASSQDPSAQETQYL. DNA for the CDR3: TGCGCCAGCAGCCAAGATCCCAGCGCGCAAGAGACCCAGTACCTC.

The chain recombines TRBV15 with TRBJ2-7, with 7 bases fitting TRBD1. The CDR3 length is 14 residues. V lost 2 bases, J lost 3 bases, and 4 bases stayed unmatched. Germline-derived CDR1 and CDR2 are LNHNV and YYDKDF (reference sequence). The CDR3 nucleotides are TGTGCCACCAGCAGATCTCCAGGGGGCTACGAGCAGTACTTC. It is translated as CATSRSPGGYEQYF. Full variable domain (remainder filled in from reference TRBV15 and TRBJ2-7): DAMVIQNPRYQVTQFGKPVTLSCSQTLNHNVMYWYQQKSSQAPKLLFHYYDKDFNNEADTPDNFQSRRPNTSFCFLDIRSPGLGDTAMYLCATSRSPGGYEQYFGPGTRLTVT.

The sample holds one count of this clonotype. This chain joins TRBV29-1 and TRBJ1-2, with D maybe TRBD1 (5 bases). Deletions cut 6 bases from V and 0 bases from J, with 11 bases between. The CDR3 covers 13 residues. Germline V gene sequence: CDR1 SQVTM, CDR2 ANQGSEA. The CDR3 nucleotides are TGCAGCGTCGGGGACGGACCTAACTATGGCTACACCTTC. Translated: CSVGDGPNYGYTF.

The chain carries TRBV12-3 or TRBV12-4 and TRBJ2-3; TRBD2 matches at 8 bases. CDR3 length: 15 amino acids. V shed 5 bases and J 6 bases; nucleotides not matched to a gene: 10. CDR3: CASSPSGSTGDTQYF. The CDR3 nucleotides read TGTGCCAGCAGTCCTAGCGGGTCTACCGGGGATACGCAGTATTTT.

In its sample, this clonotype was seen a few times. CDR3 loop: CASSLVTGGSSYEQYF. As DNA, the CDR3 is TGTGCCAGCAGCTTAGTAACCGGTGGCAGCTCCTACGAGCAGTACTTC. The chain carries TRBV7-2 and TRBJ2-7; no definite D call. The V gene's germline CDR1 is SGHTA and CDR2 FQGNSA. CDR3 length: 16 residues. Between the trimmed V and J ends, which lost 1 base and 0 bases, there was a span of 13 bases.

As concerns this clonotype: A much larger clone differs by one base, so this may be a read error. Here the CDR3 reads CVIGTGGSYEQYF. In DNA form, the CDR3 reads TGTGTCATTGGGACAGGGGGTTCCTACGAGCAGTACTTC. The rearrangement links TRBV10-3 to TRBJ2-7, with TRBD1 matching 11 bases. The CDR3 has 13 residues. Germline CDR1 ENHRY, CDR2 SYGVKD.

This clonotype showed up many times. The chain couples TRBV12-3 or TRBV12-4 to TRBJ2-3, with no clear D. V was shortened by 7 bases and J by 2 bases, with 10 bases between the two germline ends. CDR3 length equals 13 residues. CDR3 protein: CASTPLPTDTQYF. CDR3 coding DNA: TGTGCCAGCACTCCTCTCCCCACAGATACGCAGTATTTT.